A selection of T cell receptor beta chains follows, all from one sample in a study of cytomegalovirus exposure and HLA in healthy donors. Method: immunoSEQ multiplex PCR; TCRdb's copy keeps in-frame clones and lacks some. The repertoire holds more than 110,000 clones, about three quarters seen once, with roughly 4% in the top ten. What was sequenced was PBMCs. The receptor source for this set is a man younger than 35 in good health and CMV-seronegative. Each CDR3 is given with its conserved first and last residue. A D gene is named only where the DNA matches it firmly. Rows may omit the clone size; those that give it use once, few, many or a size class.

- - TRBJ1-1 TRBV6-5 TGTGCCAGCAGTTACTCTACAGGGTACACTGAAGCTTTCTTT CASSYSTGYTEAFF
few TRBD1 TRBJ1-1 TRBV5-1 TGCGCCAGCAGCCTGGACAGGGGAGGCCAGAACACTGAAGCTTTCTTT CASSLDRGGQNTEAFF
- TRBD1 TRBJ1-2 TRBV4-1 TGCGCCAGCAGCCCCGGGACAGGGCATAACTATGGCTACACCTTC CASSPGTGHNYGYTF
- - TRBJ1-3 TRBV7-6 TGTGCCAGCAGCGCGGTCGGGGGGTTGCGAAACACCATATATTTT CASSAVGGLRNTIYF
- - TRBJ1-2 TRBV25-1 TGTGCCAGCAGTGGACAGCTCGCTAACTATGGCTACACCTTC CASSGQLANYGYTF
- TRBD1 TRBJ1-1 TRBV4-1 TGCGCCAGCAGCCAGGGACAGATGAACACTGAAGCTTTCTTT CASSQGQMNTEAFF
- TRBD1 TRBJ1-6 TRBV7-9 TGTGCCAGCAGCAAACAGGGACAGGGACGTAATTCACCCCTCCACTTT CASSKQGQGRNSPLHF
- - TRBJ2-1 TRBV29-1 TGCAGCGTTGAAGATAAAGGGAGATCCTACAATGAGCAGTTCTTC CSVEDKGRSYNEQFF
- TRBD2 TRBJ2-3 TRBV5-1 TGCGCCAGCAGCCGGGGGGGAGGCACAGATACGCAGTATTTT CASSRGGGTDTQYF
once - TRBJ2-7 TRBV11-2 TGTGCCAGCAGATTTCGCACAGGGTCGGAGGAGCAGTACTTC CASRFRTGSEEQYF
- TRBD2 TRBJ2-5 TRBV4-1 TGCGCCAGCAGCCAAGTACTAGCGTCTCAAGAGACCCAGTACTTC CASSQVLASQETQYF
- - TRBJ1-1 TRBV27 TGTGCCAGCAGTTTAGATAGTGAGGGAGCACGGCGAAAAAACACTGAAGCTTTCTTT CASSLDSEGARRKNTEAFF
- TRBD1 TRBJ2-7 TRBV19 TGTGCCAGTAGCTCCTTCTCCGGACAGGGATACGAGCAGTACTTC CASSSFSGQGYEQYF
- - TRBJ1-6 TRBV7-9 TGTGCCAGCAGCCAGAGACAGGCTAATAATTCACCCCTCCACTTT CASSQRQANNSPLHF
- TRBD1 TRBJ1-2 TRBV10-1 TGCGCCTCACGACAGGGCCTCTATGGCTACACCTTC CASRQGLYGYTF
- TRBD1 TRBJ2-7 TRBV10-3 TGTGCCATCAGTGACGGGACAGAAAACTACGAGCAGTACTTC CAISDGTENYEQYF
few - TRBJ2-5 TRBV6-1 TGTGCCAGCAGTTGGGACTTTAGCAGGCAAGAGACCCAGTACTTC CASSWDFSRQETQYF
few TRBD1 TRBJ1-1 TRBV6-4 TGTGCCAGCAGTGACTCCCCCTATATTCAGGGGGCGAACACTGAAGCTTTCTTT CASSDSPYIQGANTEAFF
- TRBD1 TRBJ2-1 TRBV9 TGTGCCAGCAGCGTAGTGGGGGGACAGGGGGCGAGGAATGAGCAGTTCTTC CASSVVGGQGARNEQFF
- - TRBJ2-2 TRBV28 TGTGCCAGCATTCTCGTCCCCGCAGTCGGGGAGCTGTTTTTT CASILVPAVGELFF
- TRBD1 TRBJ1-1 TRBV5-1 TGCGCCAGCAGCTGGACAGGGCCCACTGAAGCTTTCTTT CASSWTGPTEAFF
- - TRBJ1-2 TRBV30 TGTGCCTGGAAGGGGAACTATGGCTACACCTTC CAWKGNYGYTF
- - TRBJ2-3 TRBV18 TGTGCCAGCTCACCCGGGACTCTGGGCACAGATACGCAGTATTTT CASSPGTLGTDTQYF
many TRBD1 TRBJ2-2 TRBV5-4 TGTGCCAGCAGCTTGGACAGGGGAATCACCGGGGAGCTGTTTTTT CASSLDRGITGELFF